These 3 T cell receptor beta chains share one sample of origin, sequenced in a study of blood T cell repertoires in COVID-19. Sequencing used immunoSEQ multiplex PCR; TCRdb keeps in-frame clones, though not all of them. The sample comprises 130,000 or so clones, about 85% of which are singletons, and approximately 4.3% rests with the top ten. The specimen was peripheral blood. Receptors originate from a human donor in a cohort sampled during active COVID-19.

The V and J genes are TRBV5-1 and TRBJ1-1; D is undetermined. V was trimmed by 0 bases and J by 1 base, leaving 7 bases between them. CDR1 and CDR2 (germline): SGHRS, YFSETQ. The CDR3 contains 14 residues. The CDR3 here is CASSLDGTNTEAFF. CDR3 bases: TGCGCCAGCAGCTTGGATGGCACGAACACTGAAGCTTTCTTT.

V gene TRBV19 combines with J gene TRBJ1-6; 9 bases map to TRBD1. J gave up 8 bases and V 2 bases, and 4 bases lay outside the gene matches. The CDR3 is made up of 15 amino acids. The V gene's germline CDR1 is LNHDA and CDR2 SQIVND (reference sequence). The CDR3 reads CASSISGQGYSPLHF. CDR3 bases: TGTGCCAGTAGTATAAGTGGACAGGGGTATTCACCCCTCCACTTT.

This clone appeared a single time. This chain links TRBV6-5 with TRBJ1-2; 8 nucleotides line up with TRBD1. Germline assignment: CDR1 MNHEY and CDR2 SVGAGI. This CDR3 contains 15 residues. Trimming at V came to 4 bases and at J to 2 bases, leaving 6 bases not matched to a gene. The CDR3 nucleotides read TGTGCCAGCAGTTCCTTACAGGGGGTCAACTATGGCTACACCTTC. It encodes CASSSLQGVNYGYTF.